The next 4 T cell receptor beta chains were all read from a single sample in a study of cytomegalovirus exposure and HLA in healthy donors. Data came from immunoSEQ multiplex PCR; TCRdb stores just in-frame clones and leaves some out. The sample has around 190,000 clones, less than 85% seen once; the top ten hold about 16%. The sequenced sample was PBMCs. The origin of the receptors is a man younger than 35 in good health and CMV-seropositive.

This clone was seen more than once but under ten times. The chain links TRBV6-5 to TRBJ1-2; D ambiguous. Germline-derived CDR1 and CDR2 are MNHEY and SVGAGI. CDR3 size: 13 residues. V was trimmed by 6 bases and J by 7 bases, leaving 15 bases between them. The CDR3 coding sequence is TGTGCCAGCAGCCTCACGGGAGGGTTTGGCTACACCTTC. Translated: CASSLTGGFGYTF.

The chain links TRBV10-1 to TRBJ2-2; no firm D call. CDR1 is WNHNN, CDR2 SYGVQD, per germline (reference sequence). CDR3 size: 13 residues. Trimming removed 3 bases at V and 7 bases at J, with 9 bases between. CDR3: CASSDGAGGELFF. For the CDR3, the DNA is TGCGCCAGCAGTGACGGTGCCGGCGGGGAGCTGTTTTTT.

The gene calls are TRBV13 and TRBJ1-3, with 7 nucleotides matching TRBD1. This CDR3 has 14 residues. Germline V gene data show CDR1 as PRHDT and CDR2 as FYEKMQ (reference sequence). Trimming removed 6 bases from V and 3 bases from J; junction bases left unmatched: 5. This chain's CDR3 is CASRLQGDGNTIYF. The CDR3 DNA is TGTGCCAGCAGGCTTCAGGGGGATGGAAACACCATATATTTT.

The genes are TRBV7-9 and TRBJ1-2; TRBD1 matches at 11 bases. Germline V CDR1 and CDR2: SEHNR, FQNEAQ (reference sequence). V shed 2 bases, J shed 5 bases, and the junction held 4 bases outside the gene matches. The CDR3 has 15 residues. For the CDR3, the DNA is TGTGCCAGCAGCTTACCGGGACAGGGGGTTTATGGCTACACCTTC. It specifies CASSLPGQGVYGYTF.